One sample yielded the 17 T cell receptor beta chains listed below, sequenced in a study of sequential checkpoint blockade in melanoma. Described treatment: randomized to nivolumab then ipilimumab (arm A) or the reverse (arm B). Only in-frame clones appear in the TCRdb table, and some are missing; sequencing was by immunoSEQ multiplex PCR. Of about 7,900 clones listed, about a quarter are singletons. The starting material was tumor tissue (inferred from file names), obtained from a patient given nivolumab and ipilimumab in sequence. These receptors all come from a human donor with melanoma.

This clone came up many times. The V gene is TRBV7-6, the J gene TRBJ1-2; D gene uncertain. Germline assignment: CDR1 SGHVS and CDR2 FNYEAQ. V was shortened by 5 bases and J by 3 bases, with 31 bases between the two germline ends. The CDR3 has 20 residues. The CDR3 region is CASSVSSEGPLLTLHYGYTF. In nucleotides, the CDR3 is TGTGCCAGCAGCGTTTCTTCGGAGGGCCCTCTTCTTACTCTTCACTATGGCTACACCTTC.

There are many counts of this clone. This chain connects TRBV11-3 to TRBJ1-5; 8 bases match TRBD1. Germline CDR1 SGHNT, CDR2 YENEEA. This CDR3 has 14 amino acids. The V gene end was trimmed by 4 bases and the J gene end by 4 bases; junction bases not matched to a gene: 3. The CDR3 sequence: CASSSGQGNQPQHF. The CDR3 DNA follows: TGTGCCAGCAGCTCAGGACAGGGTAATCAGCCCCAGCATTTT.

The rearrangement joins TRBV11-3 to TRBJ2-1; 12 nucleotides line up with TRBD2. Germline V gene data show CDR1 as SGHNT and CDR2 as YENEEA. CDR3 length equals 18 residues. The junction had 18 bases not matched to a gene; V was cut back by 6 bases and J by 9 bases. For the CDR3, the DNA is TGTGCCAGCAGGCATGGACTAGCGGGAAGGGTACGATACGGTGAGCAGTTCTTC. It encodes CASRHGLAGRVRYGEQFF.

This rearrangement joins TRBV25-1 to TRBJ1-3; D uncertain. This CDR3 contains 17 residues. V lost 3 bases, J lost 7 bases, and 22 bases lay in between. Germline values: CDR1 MGHDK, CDR2 SYGVNS. CDR3 sequence (DNA): TGTGCCAGCAGTGATGGTGCAGCCAATCATCCCGGGAACACCATATATTTT. Amino acids: CASSDGAANHPGNTIYF.

In this sample, this clone is medium-sized (0.01 to 0.1%). The chain joins TRBV9 to TRBJ1-1; D not certain. V was pared by 1 base and J by 1 base, with 14 bases between. The CDR3 is 16 amino acids. Looked up from germline, CDR1 is SGDLS and CDR2 is YYNGEE. The CDR3 DNA follows: TGTGCCAGCAGCGTAAATCCGGGCCTCGGGAACACTGAAGCTTTCTTT. Amino acid sequence: CASSVNPGLGNTEAFF.

This clone appeared a few times. The V gene is TRBV4-1, the J gene TRBJ1-6, with a tentative D call TRBD1 (6 bases). This CDR3 has 16 amino acids. Germline CDR1 MGHRA, CDR2 YSYEKL. Trimming cost V 5 bases and J 10 bases, with 21 bases left between them. The CDR3 region has the DNA TGCGCCAGCAGCTTTTACACCCGGGACACAAGATCACCCCTCCACTTT. The encoded protein is CASSFYTRDTRSPLHF.

This clone was counted a few times. The chain has TRBV5-1 and TRBJ2-5; D unclear. Germline V gene data show CDR1 as SGHRS and CDR2 as YFSETQ. Trimming shortened V by 0 bases and J by 0 bases, and 6 bases separated the two germline ends. The CDR3 sequence is 14 residues long. CDR3 nucleotide sequence: TGCGCCAGCAGCTTGGGAGCTGACCAAGAGACCCAGTACTTC. This encodes CASSLGADQETQYF. Drawing the rest from reference TRBV5-1 and TRBJ2-5, the complete variable domain is KAGVTQTPRYLIKTRGQQVTLSCSPISGHRSVSWYQQTPGQGLQFLFEYFSETQRNKGNFPGRFSGRQFSNSRSEMNVSTLELGDSALYLCASSLGADQETQYFGPGTRLLVL.

By its share, this clone is medium-sized. The rearrangement joins TRBV6-8 to TRBJ2-1, with 8 bases lining up with TRBD1. The germline V gene has CDR1 MNHGY and CDR2 SAAAGT. This CDR3 is built from 15 residues. Unmatched junction bases numbered 7, after V lost 8 bases and J lost 1 base. The CDR3 sequence is CASGPQGASYNEQFF. CDR3 bases: TGTGCCAGCGGGCCTCAGGGGGCATCCTACAATGAGCAGTTCTTC.

This rearrangement joins TRBV9 to TRBJ2-7; D is possibly TRBD2 (5 bases). The CDR3 loop spans 13 amino acids. Germline CDR1 reads SGDLS; CDR2 reads YYNGEE. V was trimmed by 10 bases and J by 3 bases, leaving 17 bases between them. CDR3 DNA sequence: TGTGCCGGAAGACGGAGAGGGAGCTACGAGCAGTACTTC. Translating gives CAGRRRGSYEQYF.

The genes are TRBV30 and TRBJ1-3; D uncertain. Trimming removed 3 bases from V and 0 bases from J, with 9 bases in between. The CDR3 is 14 amino acids. Germline V gene sequence: CDR1 GTSNPN, CDR2 SVGIG (reference sequence). CDR3 region: CAWSVRRSGNTIYF. DNA for the CDR3: TGTGCCTGGAGCGTCAGGCGCTCTGGAAACACCATATATTTT.

This clone was detected only a few times. This chain links TRBV11-3 with TRBJ2-2; no reliable D call. In germline, CDR1 is SGHNT, CDR2 YENEEA. The CDR3 loop spans 16 amino acids. V was trimmed by 4 bases and J by 4 bases, leaving 16 bases between them. The CDR3 sequence is CASSSDHRRLTGELFF. Here the CDR3 DNA reads TGTGCCAGCAGCTCCGACCACCGAAGGCTCACCGGGGAGCTGTTTTTT.

The chain uses TRBV30 and TRBJ2-3; possible D gene TRBD1, 6 bases. Trimming stripped 2 bases from V and 4 bases from J, with 16 bases between. There are 15 residues in the CDR3. Germline lookup yields CDR1 GTSNPN and CDR2 SVGIG (reference sequence). The CDR3 sequence is CAWSPLGGIADTQYF. The CDR3 bases are TGTGCCTGGAGTCCATTAGGGGGAATCGCAGATACGCAGTATTTT.

This clone came up many times. This chain uses TRBV11-3 with TRBJ2-3; the match to TRBD2 covers 11 bases. This CDR3 has 18 residues. With 3 bases clipped from V and 3 bases from J, the junction kept 11 bases outside the gene matches. CDR1 and CDR2 (germline): SGHNT, YENEEA. CDR3 amino acids: CASSFLTLAGALTDTQYF. The CDR3 nucleotides read TGTGCCAGCAGCTTCTTAACACTAGCGGGAGCGTTGACAGATACGCAGTATTTT.

The chain employs TRBV29-1 and TRBJ1-1, with TRBD1 as a possible D gene (5 bases). CDR1 and CDR2 from the germline V gene are SQVTM and ANQGSEA. Trimming pared 4 bases from V and 4 bases from J, leaving 10 bases between. This CDR3 is 12 amino acids long. The CDR3 sequence is CSVGRDGTEAFF. DNA for the CDR3: TGCAGCGTTGGAAGGGACGGCACTGAAGCTTTCTTT.

In its sample, this clone ranks as medium-sized. V and J are TRBV11-3 and TRBJ2-7; 9 nucleotides line up with TRBD1. CDR1 and CDR2 from the germline V gene are SGHNT and YENEEA. After removal of 4 bases from V and 3 bases from J, the junction contained 4 bases not matched to a gene. The CDR3 sequence is 14 residues long. In DNA form, the CDR3 reads TGTGCCAGCAGCTCGGGACAGGGATACTACGAGCAGTACTTC. Amino acid sequence: CASSSGQGYYEQYF.

This clone was seen more than once but under ten times. The chain recombines TRBV12-5 with TRBJ2-5; D gene ambiguous. The germline CDR1 and CDR2 sequences are LGHNT and FRNRAP. The CDR3 has 15 amino acids. CDR3 protein: CAPGVAQKGGETQYF. CDR3 in DNA: TGTGCCCCAGGTGTAGCACAGAAGGGTGGGGAGACCCAGTACTTC.

Written as DNA, the CDR3 is TGCGCCAGCAGCTTTAGCGGGAGCGGGACCGGGGAGCTGTTTTTT. Its translation: CASSFSGSGTGELFF. The genes are TRBV5-1 and TRBJ2-2, with 9 bases fitting TRBD2. V shed 2 bases, J shed 5 bases, and the junction held 4 bases outside the gene matches. The germline V gene encodes CDR1 SGHRS and CDR2 YFSETQ. This CDR3 has 15 amino acids. The variable domain in full, with the rest retrieved from reference TRBV5-1 and TRBJ2-2, is KAGVTQTPRYLIKTRGQQVTLSCSPISGHRSVSWYQQTPGQGLQFLFEYFSETQRNKGNFPGRFSGRQFSNSRSEMNVSTLELGDSALYLCASSFSGSGTGELFFGEGSRLTVL.